This T cell receptor (beta chain) was captured in a study of T cell repertoires in cytomegalovirus infection. For this clonotype: The antigen remains undetermined.

TCRdb fed the reads into MiXCR, producing one record per CDR3 protein. The data hold over 100,000 distinct CDR3 sequences, with less than 30% observed a single time. The starting material was CD8+ T cells from cultured PBMCs, obtained from culture after CMV antigen stimulation. The TCR was taken from a human donor in good health (CMV status not recorded). Some clones in this sample may be carry-over from other donors' samples.

The CDR3 region has the DNA TGTGCCAGCAGGCCTCTCTTGGTAGATACGCAGTATTTT. Protein sequence: CASRPLLVDTQYF. V is TRBV6-5 and J is TRBJ2-3; D is unclear. This CDR3 has 13 amino acids. CDR1 MNHEY and CDR2 SVGAGI come from the germline V gene. V was pared by 6 bases and J by 5 bases, with 12 bases between.